The T cell receptor beta chain under discussion was sequenced for a study of beta chain features in type 1 diabetes. Purity above 95% was achieved in all sorted populations. Every isolated RNA sample was fully reverse transcribed, so sequencing captured expressed TCRB transcripts. Data came from immunoSEQ multiplex PCR; TCRdb stores just in-frame clones and leaves some out. The data hold about 300,000 clones, with about 7.8% observed a single time. Trimming removed 4 bases at V and 4 bases at J, with 11 bases between. Germline-derived CDR1 and CDR2 are SQVTM and ANQGSEA. The length of the CDR3 is 13 residues.

The sample comprised central memory CD4+ T cells from blood. This TCR was sampled from a woman between 18 and 29 years old in good health. The chain joins TRBV29-1 to TRBJ1-5; D is unclear. Here the CDR3 DNA reads TGCAGCGTTGGTGGTTCGGAGAATCAGCCCCAGCATTTT. Its translation is CSVGGSENQPQHF.